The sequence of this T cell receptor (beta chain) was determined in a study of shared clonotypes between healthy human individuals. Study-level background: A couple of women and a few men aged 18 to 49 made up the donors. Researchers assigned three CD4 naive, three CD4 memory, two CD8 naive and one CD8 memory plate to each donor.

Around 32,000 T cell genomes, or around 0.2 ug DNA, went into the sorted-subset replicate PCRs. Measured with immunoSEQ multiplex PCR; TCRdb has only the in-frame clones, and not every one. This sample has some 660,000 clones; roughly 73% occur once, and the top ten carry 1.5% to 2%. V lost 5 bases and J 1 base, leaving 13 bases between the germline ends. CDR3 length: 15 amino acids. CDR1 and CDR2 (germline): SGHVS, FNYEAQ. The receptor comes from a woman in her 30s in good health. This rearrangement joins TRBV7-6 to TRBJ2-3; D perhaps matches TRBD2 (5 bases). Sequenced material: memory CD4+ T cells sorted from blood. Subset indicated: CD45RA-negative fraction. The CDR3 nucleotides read TGTGCCAGCAGCCAGACGGGAATCCGCACAGATACGCAGTATTTT. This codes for CASSQTGIRTDTQYF.